Listed here are 5 T cell receptor beta chains from one sample, sequenced in a study of T-cell memory formation after mild COVID-19. TCRdb re-derived calls from the 5' RACE reads in MiXCR, one entry per CDR3 protein. The sample contains around 150,000 distinct CDR3 sequences, roughly 28% of which appear only once. Input material: PBMCs or a T cell subset sorted from them (not recorded which). The receptor source for this set is an adult woman who had mild COVID-19 (a few samples of this study predate the infection). Cell type and time point are not known.

This clonotype was recorded a few times. The gene calls are TRBV23-1 and TRBJ1-4; possibly TRBD1 for D (6 bases). TRBV23-1 is an ORF, and what it does is uncertain. The CDR3 covers 13 residues. The germline V and J ends were trimmed by 2 bases and 7 bases, with 8 bases remaining between them. CDR3 sequence (DNA): TGCGCCAGCAGTCAAGGGGGGCGTGAAAAACTGTTTTTT. Protein: CASSQGGREKLFF.

This rearrangement joins TRBV7-8 to TRBJ2-2, with D possibly TRBD1 on 6 matching bases. Germline lookup yields CDR1 SGHVS and CDR2 FQNEAQ. The CDR3 is made up of 14 amino acids. With 4 bases removed from V and 4 bases from J, the gap between germline ends came to 10 bases. CDR3: CASSSGVSTGELFF. CDR3 DNA sequence: TGTGCCAGCAGCTCAGGGGTATCCACCGGGGAGCTGTTTTTT.

J is TRBJ2-2 and V is TRBV4-3; the D is unclear. The CDR3 is 14 residues long. V was cut by 0 bases and J by 9 bases, with 11 bases left in between. CDR1 is LGHNA, CDR2 YSLEER, per germline. The CDR3 sequence: CASSQDLKVWELFF. The DNA of the CDR3 is TGCGCCAGCAGCCAAGATCTAAAAGTCTGGGAGCTGTTTTTT.

CDR3 amino acids: CASSTPGPNTEAFF. In nucleotides, the CDR3 is TGTGCCAGCAGCACCCCCGGGCCGAACACTGAAGCTTTCTTT. V gene TRBV9 combines with J gene TRBJ1-1; no clear D. There are 14 residues in the CDR3. CDR1 is SGDLS and CDR2 is YYNGEE in the germline V gene. Trimming took off 4 bases at V and 1 base at J, with 11 bases between the two ends.

The chain has TRBV6-4 and TRBJ2-2; 7 bases align to TRBD2. V shed 8 bases, J shed 5 bases, and the junction held 8 bases outside the gene matches. Germline values: CDR1 MRHNA, CDR2 SNTAGT. This CDR3 is 14 amino acids long. The CDR3 region is CASAEGGSTGELFF. CDR3 sequence (DNA): TGTGCCAGCGCCGAGGGCGGGAGTACCGGGGAGCTGTTTTTT.